Sequencing of this T cell receptor beta chain was carried out in a study of T cell changes during pregnancy in multiple sclerosis. Trimming left V 1 base short and J 3 bases short, with 13 bases between. Germline CDR1 and CDR2: LGHNA and YNFKEQ. The CDR3 totals 15 residues. Data came from immunoSEQ multiplex PCR; TCRdb stores just in-frame clones and leaves some out. The sample has under 50,000 clones, almost 95% seen once. The sequences come from CD8+ T cells from peripheral blood mononuclear cells, collected in the first trimester of pregnancy. J is TRBJ2-7 and V is TRBV4-2; D not resolved. The receptor was derived from a female donor with multiple sclerosis, enrolled in a pregnancy study. CDR3 in DNA: TGTGCCAGCAGCCAAGGAACAGACCCCAACTACGAGCAGTACTTC. This codes for CASSQGTDPNYEQYF.